Below, 3 T cell receptor beta chains from the same sample are listed, as sequenced in a study of read filtering for tumor transcriptome and immune sequencing. The library was built from approximately 400 ng RNA with molecular barcoded adaptors for alpha/delta and beta/gamma chains. MiXCR, run by TCRdb on the reads, gives a single entry per CDR3 protein. In the table there are about 90,000 distinct CDR3 sequences, more than 9% of which are singletons. Sequencing was performed on a population of CD138-negative cells sorted from bone marrow. These receptors originate from a donor aged 40 or older with multiple myeloma.

The sample holds many counts of this clonotype. The V call is TRBV7-3, the J call TRBJ2-5; perhaps D is TRBD1 or TRBD2 (5 bases each). Trimming stripped 5 bases from V and 5 bases from J, with 21 bases between. This CDR3 has 16 residues. Germline CDR1 reads SGHTA; CDR2 reads FQGTGA. The CDR3 region has the DNA TGTGCCAGCAGCCCCACCGGGACCTCAACAAGGGAGACCCAGTACTTC. Protein: CASSPTGTSTRETQYF.

V and J are TRBV29-1 and TRBJ2-1; TRBD1 matches 9 bases. The CDR3 sequence is 13 residues long. From germline, CDR1 is SQVTM and CDR2 ANQGSEA. V lost 6 bases and J lost 11; bases outside the gene matches: 11. CDR3 in DNA: TGCAGCGTAGGACAGGGGCGAAACACTCAGCAGTTCTTC. The encoded protein is CSVGQGRNTQQFF.

Details on this clonotype: This is likely a read error, given that the CDR3 carries no conserved phenylalanine or tryptophan at its end. The limits of the CDR3 on the DNA are not certain, so only TCRdb's listed CDR3 is given. The V call is TRBV7-9, the J call TRBJ2-1; TRBD2, the table's D call, was not compared with the DNA. Germline CDR1 SEHNR, CDR2 FQNEAQ (reference sequence). The CDR3 has 16 amino acids, counting both end residues. Here the CDR3 reads CASSALLAGEADEQLY.